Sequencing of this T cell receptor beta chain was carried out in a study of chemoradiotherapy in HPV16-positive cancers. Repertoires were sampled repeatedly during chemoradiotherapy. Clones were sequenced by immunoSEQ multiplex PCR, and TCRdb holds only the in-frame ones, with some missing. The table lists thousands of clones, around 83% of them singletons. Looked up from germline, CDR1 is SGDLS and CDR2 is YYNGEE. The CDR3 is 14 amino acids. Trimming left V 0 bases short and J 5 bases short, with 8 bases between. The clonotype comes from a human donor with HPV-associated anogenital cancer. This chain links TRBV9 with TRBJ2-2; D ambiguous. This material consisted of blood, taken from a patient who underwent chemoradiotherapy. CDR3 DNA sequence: TGTGCCAGCAGCGTAGATGGGTTTACCGGGGAGCTGTTTTTT. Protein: CASSVDGFTGELFF.